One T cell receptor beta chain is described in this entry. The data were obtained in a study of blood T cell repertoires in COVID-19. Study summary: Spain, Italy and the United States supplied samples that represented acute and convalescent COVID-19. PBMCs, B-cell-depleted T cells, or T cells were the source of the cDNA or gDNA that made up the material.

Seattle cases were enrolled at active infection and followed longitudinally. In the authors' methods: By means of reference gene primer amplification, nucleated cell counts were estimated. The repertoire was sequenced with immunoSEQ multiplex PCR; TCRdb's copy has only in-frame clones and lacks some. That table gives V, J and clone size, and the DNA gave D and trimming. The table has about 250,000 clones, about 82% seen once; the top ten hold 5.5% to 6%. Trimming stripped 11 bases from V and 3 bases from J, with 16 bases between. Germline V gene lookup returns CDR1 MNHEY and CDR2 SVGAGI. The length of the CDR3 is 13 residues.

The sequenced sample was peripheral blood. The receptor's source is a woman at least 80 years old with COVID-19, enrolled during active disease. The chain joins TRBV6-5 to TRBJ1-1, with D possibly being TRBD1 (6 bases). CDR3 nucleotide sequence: TGTGCCGCCCAGAGGGGGTTGGACACTGAAGCTTTCTTT. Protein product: CAAQRGLDTEAFF.